This T cell receptor (beta chain) came from a study of CD8+ T cells in alopecia areata. Whole-study context: Among treated patients, oral tofacitinib was administered at 5 to 10 mg twice daily.

Findings and caveats of the study: Higher clonality than in normal scalp was seen in lesional scalp, especially alopecia totalis/universalis.

Individuals with alopecia areata gave both lesional scalp punch biopsies and peripheral blood for collection. Sequencing relied on a cDNA template that was reverse transcribed from extracted RNA. Sequencing was performed with immunoSEQ multiplex PCR; in TCRdb, only in-frame clones are kept and a portion is missing. The top ten clones hold 17% of a sample with approximately 66,000 clones, 50% to 75% of them seen once. The CDR3 has 15 residues. Germline-derived CDR1 and CDR2 are SGHDT and YYEEEE. V was cut by 4 bases and J by 5 bases, with 16 bases left in between. This clone was recorded a few times. The antigen remains unidentified.

Here the sequenced sample was CD8+ T cells sorted from blood, taken at week 0. The source is a human donor with alopecia areata. V usage is TRBV5-6 and J usage is TRBJ2-1, with no clear D. CDR3 sequence: CASSLALFRDNEQFF. In DNA, the CDR3 is TGTGCCAGCAGCCTGGCCCTCTTTCGGGACAATGAGCAGTTCTTC.